The next 24 T cell receptor beta chains were all read from a single sample in a study of Ad26.COV2.S vaccination and SARS-CoV-2 variants. Assay: immunoSEQ multiplex PCR; the TCRdb copy retains only in-frame clones and omits some. This table holds 400,000 to 450,000 clones, about nine tenths found once. Documented treatment: about 20 received Ad26.COV2.S at low or high dose, single or two shots; five or six received placebo; per-sample allocation not given. The investigators took samples on day 63 after the first vaccine or placebo injection. The sample here was peripheral blood, taken in a trial of Ad26.COV2.S vaccine versus placebo. Receptors originate from a person aged 18 to 59 who received the Ad26.COV2.S COVID-19 vaccine or a placebo.

This clone was detected only a few times. The chain uses TRBV13 and TRBJ2-5; 9 bases agree with TRBD1. Germline V gene lookup returns CDR1 PRHDT and CDR2 FYEKMQ (reference sequence). Germline trimming cut 2 bases from V and 3 bases from J; bases unmatched to any gene: 7. The CDR3 is 16 amino acids. The CDR3 here is CASSLRTGEEEETQYF. CDR3 coding DNA: TGTGCCAGCAGCTTAAGGACAGGGGAGGAGGAAGAGACCCAGTACTTC. The whole variable domain, filled in from reference TRBV13 and TRBJ2-5, reads AAGVIQSPRHLIKEKRETATLKCYPIPRHDTVYWYQQGPGQDPQFLISFYEKMQSDKGSIPDRFSAQQFSDYHSELNMSSLELGDSALYFCASSLRTGEEEETQYFGPGTRLLVL.

The V and J genes are TRBV9 and TRBJ2-7; 7 bases line up with TRBD2. The CDR3 loop spans 14 amino acids. CDR1 is SGDLS, CDR2 YYNGEE, per germline. V lost 0 bases to trimming and J lost 6 bases; unmatched junction nucleotides: 6. DNA for the CDR3: TGTGCCAGCAGCGTAGGGACTAGGTCCAGCGAGCAGTACTTC. Its protein product is CASSVGTRSSEQYF.

V usage is TRBV9 and J usage is TRBJ2-7; the D is unclear. The V end lost 0 bases, the J end lost 2 bases, and 12 bases lay between the germline ends. In germline, CDR1 is SGDLS, CDR2 YYNGEE. The CDR3 covers 15 residues. The CDR3 spells CASSVAVGRTYEQYF. In nucleotides, the CDR3 is TGTGCCAGCAGCGTAGCAGTGGGCAGAACCTACGAGCAGTACTTC.

The V call is TRBV4-2, the J call TRBJ1-5; no firm D call. This CDR3 is 15 amino acids long. CDR1 is LGHNA, CDR2 YNFKEQ, per germline. V was pared by 4 bases and J by 0 bases, with 10 bases between. CDR3 DNA sequence: TGTGCCAGCAGCCCGACAAGATATAGCAATCAGCCCCAGCATTTT. Amino acids: CASSPTRYSNQPQHF.

This clone showed up just a few times. V gene TRBV6-5 combines with J gene TRBJ1-1; 11 positions match TRBD1. J was trimmed by 1 base and V by 11 bases; bases with no gene match: 3. Germline CDR1 reads MNHEY; CDR2 reads SVGAGI. This CDR3 is 13 amino acids long. The CDR3 coding sequence is TGTGCCGGACAGGGGGCTTGGAACACTGAAGCTTTCTTT. It yields the protein CAGQGAWNTEAFF.

The chain links TRBV4-3 to TRBJ2-3; 8 bases map to TRBD1. V lost 4 bases, J lost 4 bases, and 7 bases stayed unmatched. From germline, CDR1 is LGHNA and CDR2 YSLEER. The CDR3 contains 15 residues. CDR3 in DNA: TGCGCCAGCAGCCGGAACAGGGGGGAGGCAGATACGCAGTATTTT. Amino acid sequence: CASSRNRGEADTQYF.

The chain has TRBV28 and TRBJ2-7; D may be TRBD1 or TRBD2 (5 bases each). The CDR3 is 15 residues long. V was shortened by 7 bases and J by 0 bases, with 16 bases between the two germline ends. From germline, CDR1 is MDHEN and CDR2 SYDVKM. This chain's CDR3 is CASTTPGTFSYEQYF. As DNA, the CDR3 is TGTGCCAGCACCACTCCAGGGACCTTCTCCTACGAGCAGTACTTC.

The gene calls are TRBV7-7 and TRBJ2-1, with a possible D match to TRBD2 (6 bases). CDR1 is SSHAT, CDR2 FNYEAQ, per germline (reference sequence). The length of the CDR3 is 15 residues. V was shortened by 3 bases and J by 5 bases, with 14 bases between the two germline ends. The CDR3 here is CASSLGPGRNNEQFF. CDR3 bases: TGTGCCAGCAGCTTGGGTCCAGGGAGGAACAATGAGCAGTTCTTC.

The J gene is TRBJ2-6, the V gene TRBV7-2; D is perhaps TRBD1 (6 bases). The CDR3 runs to 16 residues. V dropped 2 bases and J dropped 1 base, with 9 bases sitting between them. Germline lookup yields CDR1 SGHTA and CDR2 FQGNSA. The CDR3 DNA follows: TGTGCCAGCAGCTTACAGGGGAAGTCTGGGGCCAACGTCCTGACTTTC. This sequence encodes CASSLQGKSGANVLTF.

The chain couples TRBV4-3 to TRBJ1-2, with 8 bases identical to TRBD1. Germline V gene lookup returns CDR1 LGHNA and CDR2 YSLEER. J gave up 7 bases and V 0 bases, and 4 bases lay outside the gene matches. The CDR3 has 14 amino acids. CDR3 sequence: CASSQDARGLGYTF. The CDR3 DNA is TGCGCCAGCAGCCAAGATGCCAGGGGGCTTGGCTACACCTTC.

This chain joins TRBV2 and TRBJ2-7, with 8 bases matching TRBD1. This CDR3 has 15 residues. Per the germline V gene, CDR1 is SNHLY and CDR2 is FYNNEI. After removal of 2 bases from V and 4 bases from J, the junction contained 7 bases not matched to a gene. The CDR3, as DNA: TGTGCCAGCAGTGAAAGGGCAGGGGGCTTATACGAGCAGTACTTC. It encodes CASSERAGGLYEQYF.

The chain is built from TRBV14 and TRBJ1-2; D is uncertain. The CDR3 is made up of 13 amino acids. Germline CDR1 is SGHDN and CDR2 is FVKESK. The ends were cut back, 4 bases at V and 3 bases at J, with 9 bases in the middle. The CDR3 region is CASSPEMYYGYTF. The CDR3 DNA is TGTGCCAGCAGCCCGGAAATGTACTATGGCTACACCTTC.

The chain has TRBV6-6 and TRBJ2-1, with TRBD2 as a possible D gene (6 bases). Trimming pared 5 bases from V and 5 bases from J, leaving 16 bases between. Germline V gene sequence: CDR1 MNHNY, CDR2 SVGAGI (reference sequence). The CDR3 totals 15 residues. CDR3 sequence (DNA): TGTGCCAGCAGTAGGGCGGGGCTCCAACACAATGAGCAGTTCTTC. Translating it yields CASSRAGLQHNEQFF.

The rearrangement links TRBV18 to TRBJ2-7; no clear D gene. Trimming left V 6 bases short and J 6 bases short, with 12 bases between. CDR1 is KGHSH, CDR2 LQKENI, per germline. The CDR3 extends over 12 amino acids. This CDR3 reads CASSVQAVEQYF. In DNA form, the CDR3 reads TGTGCCAGCTCGGTCCAGGCCGTCGAGCAGTACTTC.

CDR3 DNA sequence: TGTGCCAGCAGTCCCCTCCGGGGTCGGGAGAATGAGCAGTTCTTC. Its translation: CASSPLRGRENEQFF. The genes are TRBV27 and TRBJ2-1; tentative D call: TRBD2 (6 bases). There are 15 residues in the CDR3. The V gene's germline CDR1 is MNHEY and CDR2 SMNVEV (reference sequence). Trimming pared 5 bases from V and 7 bases from J, leaving 18 bases between.

The chain has TRBV5-6 and TRBJ2-7; the D is unclear. Between the trimmed V and J ends, which lost 0 bases and 0 bases, there was a span of 16 bases. The CDR3 length is 17 residues. Germline V CDR1 and CDR2: SGHDT, YYEEEE. The CDR3 spells CASSLGEVRRGSYEQYF. The CDR3 nucleotides are TGTGCCAGCAGCTTGGGCGAGGTTCGACGCGGCTCCTACGAGCAGTACTTC.

V and J are TRBV7-2 and TRBJ1-1; no definite D call. The CDR3 is 12 amino acids. Trimming pared 5 bases from V and 10 bases from J, leaving 14 bases between. The germline gives CDR1 SGHTA, CDR2 FQGNSA. The CDR3 DNA is TGTGCCAGCAGCCCTAACGATAGGGCAGCTTTCTTT. Amino acids: CASSPNDRAAFF.

V is TRBV7-9 and J is TRBJ2-1; 8 nucleotides align to TRBD1. V lost 1 base, J lost 14 bases, and 13 bases stayed unmatched. The germline CDR1 and CDR2 sequences are SEHNR and FQNEAQ (reference sequence). The CDR3 extends over 15 amino acids. The CDR3 loop is CASSLVVGVRGLEFF. DNA of the CDR3: TGTGCCAGCAGCTTAGTGGTTGGGGTCAGGGGGCTGGAGTTCTTC. Complete variable domain (other parts from reference TRBV7-9 and TRBJ2-1): DTGVSQNPRHKITKRGQNVTFRCDPISEHNRLYWYRQTLGQGPEFLTYFQNEAQLEKSRLLSDRFSAERPKGSFSTLEIQRTEQGDSAMYLCASSLVVGVRGLEFFGPGTRLTVL.

Details on this clone: This sample includes further DNA sequences coding for the same CDR3. The chain couples TRBV5-1 to TRBJ1-1; D is uncertain. The CDR3 spans 13 residues. V gave up 0 bases and J gave up 6 bases, with 9 bases separating them. Germline-derived CDR1 and CDR2 are SGHRS and YFSETQ. CDR3 nucleotide sequence: TGCGCCAGCAGCTTGGGAAGGGCTGCTGAAGCTTTCTTT. Translation: CASSLGRAAEAFF.

This clone was counted between two and nine times. V usage is TRBV5-1 and J usage is TRBJ2-6; TRBD2 is a possible D gene (6 bases). The CDR3 totals 15 residues. Germline-derived CDR1 and CDR2 are SGHRS and YFSETQ. V was cut by 5 bases and J by 0 bases, with 9 bases left in between. The CDR3 region has the DNA TGCGCCAGCAGTGGAGGGGTCTCTGGGGCCAACGTCCTGACTTTC. This codes for CASSGGVSGANVLTF.

This chain connects TRBV28 to TRBJ1-3; D not certain. There are 12 residues in the CDR3. The germline V gene has CDR1 MDHEN and CDR2 SYDVKM. Trimming cost V 3 bases and J 8 bases, with 8 bases left between them. CDR3 region: CASSFSRDTIYF. The CDR3 nucleotides read TGTGCCAGCAGTTTCTCTAGGGACACCATATATTTT.

This chain links TRBV14 with TRBJ1-6; D is unclear. This CDR3 contains 14 residues. The V gene lost 0 bases and the J gene lost 11 bases, with 11 bases spanning the gap. The germline CDR1 and CDR2 sequences are SGHDN and FVKESK. CDR3 sequence: CASSQDVVRTPLHF. CDR3 DNA sequence: TGTGCCAGCAGCCAAGATGTCGTGAGGACACCCCTCCACTTT.

The genes are TRBV18 and TRBJ2-1; the match to TRBD1 covers 10 bases. V was pared by 3 bases and J by 2 bases, with 4 bases of the junction left unmatched. From germline, CDR1 is KGHSH and CDR2 LQKENI. This CDR3 comprises 16 residues. This CDR3 reads CASSPRGTGAYNEQFF. CDR3 in DNA: TGTGCCAGCTCACCTCGGGGGACAGGGGCCTACAATGAGCAGTTCTTC.

The rearrangement uses TRBV6-2 or TRBV6-3 and TRBJ2-2; D call uncertain. Trimming removed 2 bases from V and 4 bases from J, with 8 bases in between. The length of the CDR3 is 14 residues. Looked up from germline, CDR1 is MNHEY and CDR2 is SVGEGT. CDR3 amino acids: CASSYARSTGELFF. The CDR3 region has the DNA TGTGCCAGCAGTTACGCACGTAGCACCGGGGAGCTGTTTTTT.